These 16 T cell receptor beta chains came from one sample sequenced in a study of identical twins. TCRdb recomputed calls from the 5' RACE reads with MiXCR, one row per CDR3 protein. The profile shows 500,000 to 600,000 distinct CDR3 sequences, 22% of them singletons. The same sample was also used in a study of T cells expressing NK-cell markers.

The sequenced sample consisted of CD4+ T cells sorted from blood. All receptors derive from a woman aged 18-35 years in good health.

J is TRBJ2-5 and V is TRBV4-3, with D unresolved. V lost 0 bases to trimming and J lost 2 bases, with 13 bases between them. CDR1 and CDR2 from the germline V gene are LGHNA and YSLEER. This CDR3 has 16 amino acids. This chain's CDR3 is CASSQDSSSGQETQYF. The CDR3 region has the DNA TGCGCCAGCAGCCAAGATAGCTCTAGTGGGCAAGAGACCCAGTACTTC.

A few counts support this clonotype. The rearrangement links TRBV20-1 to TRBJ1-6; 8 bases match TRBD1. Per the germline V gene, CDR1 is DFQATT and CDR2 is SNEGSKA (reference sequence). This CDR3 is built from 15 residues. The junction had 6 bases not matched to a gene; V was cut back by 0 bases and J by 8 bases. DNA for the CDR3: TGCAGTGCTAGAGATAGGAGACAGGGGTATTCACCCCTCCACTTT. Protein product: CSARDRRQGYSPLHF.

This clonotype was recorded a few times. The junction differs from germline at one of its ends, possibly a read error. The rearrangement joins TRBV10-3 to TRBJ1-5; D gene ambiguous. The CDR3 totals 15 residues. Germline CDR1 ENHRY, CDR2 SYGVKD. CDR3 region: CAISEFGQRSQPQHF. The CDR3 DNA reads TGTGCCATCAGCGAGTTTGGTCAGAGATCTCAGCCCCAGCATTTT.

This clonotype was seen ten or more times. The chain carries TRBV12-3 or TRBV12-4 and TRBJ2-1; D may be TRBD2 (6 bases). V dropped 5 bases and J dropped 6 bases, with 8 bases sitting between them. The CDR3 sequence is 12 residues long. The CDR3 bases are TGTGCCAGCAGTGCGGGGTTCAATGAGCAGTTCTTC. Its protein is CASSAGFNEQFF.

This chain links TRBV3-1 with TRBJ2-2, with unresolved D. Trimming shortened V by 2 bases and J by 6 bases, and 10 bases separated the two germline ends. The CDR3 is made up of 14 amino acids. The germline V gene encodes CDR1 LGHDT and CDR2 YNNKEL (reference sequence). The CDR3 protein is CASSQHRSSGELFF. The CDR3 bases are TGTGCCAGCAGCCAACACCGTTCTTCCGGGGAGCTGTTTTTT.

This clonotype appeared a few times. The V and J genes are TRBV20-1 and TRBJ1-1; D unclear. In germline, CDR1 is DFQATT, CDR2 SNEGSKA (reference sequence). V lost 1 base, J lost 8 bases, and 11 bases lay in between. The CDR3 totals 12 residues. In DNA form, the CDR3 reads TGCAGTGCTAGAGGAACAGTGCTAGAAGCTTTCTTT. Its protein is CSARGTVLEAFF.

In its sample, this clonotype was seen a few times. The chain links TRBV6-1 to TRBJ2-7, with 8 bases lining up with TRBD2. The V segment lost 8 bases and the J segment 4 bases; nucleotides outside the gene matches: 16. Germline V gene data show CDR1 as MNHNS and CDR2 as SASEGT. CDR3 length: 16 amino acids. As DNA, the CDR3 is TGTGCCAGCCGAAGCGGGGGAAGCGGGACGGGTTACGAGCAGTACTTC. It is translated as CASRSGGSGTGYEQYF.

A few counts support this clonotype. Here the CDR3 reads CATQSGRKEETQYF. For the CDR3, the DNA is TGTGCCACCCAAAGCGGGAGGAAGGAGGAGACCCAGTACTTC. The chain carries TRBV10-3 and TRBJ2-5; 9 bases are shared with TRBD2. The germline V gene has CDR1 ENHRY and CDR2 SYGVKD. V dropped 10 bases and J dropped 5; count of bases not matched to a gene: 11. This CDR3 contains 14 residues.

This rearrangement joins TRBV29-1 to TRBJ2-3, with TRBD1 identical over 10 bases. CDR1 and CDR2 from the germline V gene are SQVTM and ANQGSEA. J was trimmed by 5 bases and V by 3 bases; bases with no gene match: 8. The CDR3 runs to 15 residues. The CDR3 reads CSVEPRQGARDTQYF. The CDR3 DNA reads TGCAGCGTTGAGCCTAGACAGGGGGCGAGAGATACGCAGTATTTT.

This clonotype was counted a few times. The chain couples TRBV11-2 to TRBJ2-1; D is ambiguous. Deletions cut 2 bases from V and 2 bases from J, with 10 bases between. This CDR3 comprises 15 residues. Germline V gene sequence: CDR1 SGHAT, CDR2 FQNNGV. The CDR3 reads CASSLWSGAYNEQFF. CDR3 in DNA: TGTGCCAGCAGCTTATGGTCTGGTGCCTACAATGAGCAGTTCTTC.

CDR3 in DNA: TGTGCCAGCAGTTTATCCGGGACAGGGGTAGGCTACACCTTC. It specifies CASSLSGTGVGYTF. This chain connects TRBV27 to TRBJ1-2, with TRBD1 matching 10 bases. This CDR3 is 14 amino acids long. From germline, CDR1 is MNHEY and CDR2 SMNVEV (reference sequence). The junction had 3 bases not matched to a gene; V was cut back by 0 bases and J by 8 bases.

J is TRBJ2-1 and V is TRBV6-2 or TRBV6-3; 7 bases fit TRBD2. Germline values: CDR1 MNHEY, CDR2 SVGEGT. With V trimmed by 10 bases and J by 4 bases, 7 bases remained unmatched. This CDR3 is 13 amino acids long. The CDR3 reads CATSGLPYNEQFF. CDR3 sequence (DNA): TGTGCCACCTCGGGACTACCTTACAATGAGCAGTTCTTC.

Only a few counts were recorded for this clonotype. The rearrangement joins TRBV20-1 to TRBJ1-5; the D is unclear. V dropped 1 base and J dropped 4 bases, with 11 bases sitting between them. Germline lookup yields CDR1 DFQATT and CDR2 SNEGSKA (reference sequence). The CDR3 has 14 amino acids. CDR3 DNA sequence: TGCAGTGCTAGAGGGGGATCAGGTAATCAGCCCCAGCATTTT. Its protein is CSARGGSGNQPQHF.

The genes are TRBV20-1 and TRBJ1-3; D is ambiguous. This CDR3 spans 15 amino acids. The germline V gene has CDR1 DFQATT and CDR2 SNEGSKA (reference sequence). V was shortened by 0 bases and J by 5 bases, with 14 bases between the two germline ends. In DNA, the CDR3 is TGCAGTGCTAGAGATCCCCGGCACTTACGAAACACCATATATTTT. Protein sequence: CSARDPRHLRNTIYF.

This clonotype was picked up a small number of times. The chain recombines TRBV7-2 with TRBJ1-6; TRBD1 might be the D (6 bases). This CDR3 is built from 16 residues. V was cut by 6 bases and J by 5 bases, with 17 bases left in between. Germline lookup yields CDR1 SGHTA and CDR2 FQGNSA. CDR3 DNA sequence: TGTGCCAGCAGTACTGGGCTAGGGGGGAATAATTCACCCCTCCACTTT. Protein: CASSTGLGGNNSPLHF.

This clonotype was seen a few times. The CDR3 DNA reads as TGCGCCAGCAGACTGGTCGGCTCCGGCGTGGATACGCAGTATTTT. Its protein product is CASRLVGSGVDTQYF. This chain links TRBV5-1 with TRBJ2-3; D gene ambiguous. V lost 5 bases to trimming and J lost 6 bases, with 19 bases between them. The CDR3 runs 15 residues. Germline V gene lookup returns CDR1 SGHRS and CDR2 YFSETQ.